Listed below are T cell receptor beta chains from one sample, sequenced in a study of T cells in Graves' hyperthyroidism and ophthalmopathy. TCRdb re-derived calls from the multiplex PCR reads in MiXCR, one entry per CDR3 protein. Among about 200,000 distinct CDR3 sequences listed, roughly a sixth were seen once. The sequenced sample was blood. The source of these receptors is a man aged 50 to 59 with Graves' hyperthyroidism. The CDR3 runs from the conserved cysteine through the conserved F or W. Each record gives: clone size, J gene, V gene, D gene, CDR3 DNA, CDR3 protein. The D gene is left open where the match is weak. Only some rows state a clone size, as once, few, many or a class for expanded clones.

few TRBJ1-5 TRBV30 NA TGTGCCTGGAGTGTATGGTCAGGGAGCAATCAGCCCCAGCATTTT CAWSVWSGSNQPQHF
many TRBJ1-5 TRBV6-2/TRBV6-3 TRBD1 TGTGCCAGCGCCTCAAACAGGGGACTCAAGCAGCCCCAGCATTTT CASASNRGLKQPQHF
many TRBJ2-3 TRBV10-3 NA TGTGCCATCAGTTTACTCCCTCAGCACGCAGATACGCAGTATTTT CAISLLPQHADTQYF
many TRBJ2-1 TRBV2 NA TGTGCCAGCAGCAGTAGCTCTAGGAACAATGAGCAGTTCTTC CASSSSSRNNEQFF
many TRBJ2-1 TRBV11-3 NA TGTGCCAGCAGCTTAGATCAGTGGTACAATGAGCAGTTCTTC CASSLDQWYNEQFF
many TRBJ1-5 TRBV24-1 NA TGTGCCACCAGTTCAGGCAATCAGCCCCAGCATTTT CATSSGNQPQHF
many TRBJ2-1 TRBV12-3/TRBV12-4 NA TGTGCCAGCAGTCGGTACCTAGGTTGGGGATCCAATGAGCAGTTCTTC CASSRYLGWGSNEQFF
many TRBJ1-2 TRBV20-1 NA TGCAGTGCTAGAAAACAGGGAAGAAACTATGGCTACACCTTC CSARKQGRNYGYTF
many TRBJ1-1 TRBV29-1 NA TGCAGCGTATCGACAGCCTTGAACACTGAAGCTTTCTTT CSVSTALNTEAFF
many TRBJ2-7 TRBV6-2/TRBV6-3 NA TGTGCCAGCAGTTATTGGGCGGGACCTAGCTCCTACGAGCAGTACTTC CASSYWAGPSSYEQYF
many TRBJ2-1 TRBV5-1 NA TGCGCCAGCAGCTTGCGGGCAGGGAACAATGAGCAGTTCTTC CASSLRAGNNEQFF
NA TRBJ2-7 TRBV28 TRBD1 TGTGCCAGCAGTTTACCCGACAGGGTAAGCTACGAGCAGTACTTC CASSLPDRVSYEQYF
many TRBJ1-5 TRBV6-1 NA TGTGCCAGCAGTGATTTTAGCAATCAGCCCCAGCATTTT CASSDFSNQPQHF
NA TRBJ2-7 TRBV10-1 NA TGCGCCAGCAGTGAGTCGAGGGGGAGCTCCTACGAGCAGTACTTC CASSESRGSSYEQYF
many TRBJ1-2 TRBV28 TRBD1 TGTGCCAGCAGTCCAACCTCCGGACAGGGCCGACGTGGCTACACCTTC CASSPTSGQGRRGYTF
few TRBJ2-1 TRBV19 TRBD1 TGTGCCAGTACAAACAGGGGCTCGAACAATGAGCAGTTCTTC CASTNRGSNNEQFF
few TRBJ1-3 TRBV3-1 NA TGTGCCAGCAGCCAGGGCCCCGACATATACCCTGGAAACACCATATATTTT CASSQGPDIYPGNTIYF
few TRBJ2-1 TRBV10-1 TRBD2 TGCGCCAGCAGTGTGGGGGGACTAGCGGGAGGAGATGAGCAGTTCTTC CASSVGGLAGGDEQFF
many TRBJ2-7 TRBV18 NA TGTGCCAGCTCACCTCGCCGGGCCTACGAGCAGTACTTC CASSPRRAYEQYF
NA TRBJ1-1 TRBV25-1 TRBD1 TGTGCCAGCAGTGAAATCAACAGGGGGGACACTGAAGCTTTCTTT CASSEINRGDTEAFF
NA TRBJ1-1 TRBV5-5 NA TGTGCCAGCACATGGGCAGACTACACTGAAGCTTTCTTT CASTWADYTEAFF
many TRBJ2-5 TRBV7-9 NA TGTGCCAGCAGCGACCCGGACAGGGAGGGCCAAGAGACCCAGTACTTC CASSDPDREGQETQYF
medium-sized TRBJ2-5 TRBV11-2 NA TGTGCCAGCAGCTTATTGGGCCAGGGGACTATTGAGACCCAGTACTTC CASSLLGQGTIETQYF
NA TRBJ2-2 TRBV11-3 NA TGTGCCAGCAGCTTAAGATTAGATCAACCCGGGGAGCTGTTTTTT CASSLRLDQPGELFF
few TRBJ1-2 TRBV5-1 NA TGCGCCAGCAGCTCCCAGGGTCGGAGCTATGGCTACACCTTC CASSSQGRSYGYTF
NA TRBJ2-1 TRBV20-1 TRBD2 TGCAGTGCTACCGGGACTAGCGGGGGGCTCTTTCGCAATGAGCAGTTCTTC CSATGTSGGLFRNEQFF
many TRBJ1-1 TRBV6-2/TRBV6-3 NA TGTGCCAGCAGGACCGGAAACACTGAAGCTTTCTTT CASRTGNTEAFF
few TRBJ2-2 TRBV7-2 NA TGTGCCAGCAGCTTCCGAGTCAACACCGGGGAGCTGTTTTTT CASSFRVNTGELFF
NA TRBJ1-4 TRBV2 NA TGTACCAGCAAAAAATACGACAGGAGCCTGGGATCAACTAATGAAAAACTGTTTTTT CTSKKYDRSLGSTNEKLFF
few TRBJ2-7 TRBV20-1 TRBD2 TGCAGTGCTCCCGGACTAGCGCTAGAGCAGTACTTC CSAPGLALEQYF
many TRBJ2-1 TRBV28 TRBD2 TGTGCCAGCAGATTTCTAGCGGGAGACTACAATGAGCAGTTCTTC CASRFLAGDYNEQFF
NA TRBJ2-5 TRBV27 NA TGTGCCAGCAGTGATACAGGGTTTGGGGAGACCCAGTACTTC CASSDTGFGETQYF
NA TRBJ2-5 TRBV5-1 NA TGCGCCAGCAGCTTGGCACCGGGGGCGAATCAAGAGACCCAGTACTTC CASSLAPGANQETQYF
few TRBJ2-7 TRBV19 NA TGTGCCAGTAGTATTAGTCGCAGGGACGAGCAGTACTTC CASSISRRDEQYF
NA TRBJ2-3 TRBV7-6 TRBD2 TGTGCCAGCAGCTTAGATCGTAGCGGGAAAAGCACAGGTACGCAGTATTTT CASSLDRSGKSTGTQYF
NA TRBJ2-6 TRBV20-1 NA TGCAGTGCTATTAACTACGCTGGGGCCAACGTCCTGACTTTC CSAINYAGANVLTF